This paragraph covers one T cell receptor (beta chain) sequence. TCRdb keeps only in-frame clones here, not all; method: immunoSEQ multiplex PCR. Among 120,000 or so clones listed, around nine tenths were seen once. These data originate in a study of control samples from healthy donors and cancer patients. Germline CDR1 LGHNA, CDR2 YSLEER. The CDR3 totals 15 residues. V lost 1 base, J lost 4 bases, and 4 bases stayed unmatched. This TCR derives from a man aged 40-49 years in good health. The V call is TRBV4-3, the J call TRBJ2-7, with 10 nucleotides matching TRBD1. What was sequenced was blood. The CDR3 region has the DNA TGCGCCAGCAGCCAAGCGACAGGGGGCGCTTACGAGCAGTACTTC. Protein: CASSQATGGAYEQYF.